The 19 T cell receptor beta chains below all came from one sample that was sequenced in a study of OX40 agonist ivuxolimab in advanced cancers. Measured with immunoSEQ multiplex PCR; TCRdb has only the in-frame clones, and not every one. The sample contains under 45,000 clones, less than 85% of which appear only once. Sequencing was performed on CD4+ or CD8+ T cells sorted from blood, taken in a trial of the OX40 agonist ivuxolimab. Receptors originate from an adult with an advanced solid tumor such as melanoma, head and neck, liver or kidney cancer.

The V gene is TRBV7-8, the J gene TRBJ1-2, with TRBD1 matching 8 bases. The CDR3 totals 15 residues. In germline, CDR1 is SGHVS, CDR2 FQNEAQ. With 5 bases clipped from V and 4 bases from J, the junction kept 9 bases outside the gene matches. The CDR3 protein is CASSPAGGLVYGYTF. CDR3 DNA: TGTGCCAGCAGCCCAGCAGGGGGCTTGGTCTATGGCTACACCTTC.

The chain employs TRBV7-3 and TRBJ2-5, with 12 bases aligning to TRBD2. Germline lookup yields CDR1 SGHTA and CDR2 FQGTGA. There are 19 residues in the CDR3. Trimming at V came to 5 bases and at J to 2 bases, leaving 15 bases not matched to a gene. The CDR3 coding sequence is TGTGCCAGCAGCCATTGGACTAGCGGGAATTCAAACCTTCAAGAGACCCAGTACTTC. Protein sequence: CASSHWTSGNSNLQETQYF. The whole variable domain, remainder taken from reference TRBV7-3 and TRBJ2-5, is GAGVSQTPSNKVTEKGKYVELRCDPISGHTALYWYRQSLGQGPEFLIYFQGTGAADDSGLPNDRFFAVRPEGSVSTLKIQRTERGDSAVYLCASSHWTSGNSNLQETQYFGPGTRLLVL.

The chain recombines TRBV5-1 with TRBJ2-6; the match to TRBD1 covers 7 bases. V lost 4 bases, J lost 0 bases, and 10 bases stayed unmatched. Per germline, CDR1 SGHRS and CDR2 YFSETQ. The CDR3 totals 18 residues. CDR3 sequence (DNA): TGCGCCAGCAGCCTAGGACAGGCTGGGATCTCTGGGGCCAACGTCCTGACTTTC. Translated, it gives CASSLGQAGISGANVLTF.

This clone has only one observation. The CDR3 DNA follows: TGTGCCAGCAGGAAAGGGACAGGGGGTCAGGGCTACACCTTC. Translated: CASRKGTGGQGYTF. The chain is built from TRBV27 and TRBJ1-2; 11 bases fit TRBD1. This CDR3 region has 14 residues. The V and J ends lost 6 bases and 8 bases, in that order; junction bases with no gene match: 8. The germline gives CDR1 MNHEY, CDR2 SMNVEV (reference sequence).

The V call is TRBV4-1, the J call TRBJ2-7; no reliable D call. Germline CDR1 is MGHRA and CDR2 is YSYEKL. V shed 4 bases and J shed 7 bases, with 14 bases lying between them. The CDR3 runs to 13 residues. The CDR3 loop is CASSPLGVTEQYF. The CDR3 nucleotides read TGCGCCAGCAGCCCACTCGGAGTTACGGAGCAGTACTTC.

This chain uses TRBV28 with TRBJ2-4; 7 bases map to TRBD2. Germline-derived CDR1 and CDR2 are MDHEN and SYDVKM. The CDR3 consists of 15 residues. V shed 3 bases and J 0 bases; nucleotides not matched to a gene: 2. The CDR3 here is CASSLGGIAKNIQYF. The DNA of the CDR3 is TGTGCCAGCAGTTTGGGGGGGATAGCCAAAAACATTCAGTACTTC.

J is TRBJ2-5 and V is TRBV6-6; perhaps TRBD1 as D (6 bases). With the DNA end fitting TRBJ2-7 better, the J assignment may be wrong. Germline V lookup: CDR1 MNHNY, CDR2 SVGAGI (reference sequence). CDR3 length: 13 amino acids. CDR3: CASSQRQDSEQYF. CDR3 nucleotide sequence: TGTGCCAGCAGTCAAAGACAGGACTCCGAGCAGTACTTC.

For the CDR3, the DNA is TGCGCCAGCAGCTTGTCAGTCAGGGCTAAATATATCGAGACCCAGTACTTC. It encodes CASSLSVRAKYIETQYF. This chain joins TRBV5-1 and TRBJ2-5; D is possibly TRBD1 (5 bases). V lost 1 base and J 5 bases, leaving 21 bases between the germline ends. The CDR3 loop spans 17 amino acids. Germline assignment: CDR1 SGHRS and CDR2 YFSETQ.

The sample holds a few counts of this clone. The rearrangement joins TRBV7-3 to TRBJ1-2; perhaps TRBD1 as D (6 bases). Germline V gene data show CDR1 as SGHTA and CDR2 as FQGTGA. The CDR3 has 13 amino acids. V was shortened by 2 bases and J by 6 bases, with 10 bases between the two germline ends. The CDR3 DNA reads as TGTGCCAGCAGCTTACGATCAGGGGATGGCTACACCTTC. It encodes CASSLRSGDGYTF.

This chain joins TRBV5-4 and TRBJ2-1; 10 bases fit TRBD2. CDR1 SGHNT and CDR2 YYREEE come from the germline V gene (reference sequence). The CDR3 covers 15 residues. Unmatched junction bases numbered 6, after V lost 4 bases and J lost 5 bases. This chain's CDR3 is CASSPLGLANNEQFF. CDR3 nucleotide sequence: TGTGCCAGCAGCCCTCTGGGACTAGCGAACAATGAGCAGTTCTTC. Using reference TRBV5-4 and TRBJ2-1 for the parts outside the CDR3, the full variable domain is ETGVTQSPTHLIKTRGQQVTLRCSSQSGHNTVSWYQQALGQGPQFIFQYYREEENGRGNFPPRFSGLQFPNYSSELNVNALELDDSALYLCASSPLGLANNEQFFGPGTRLTVL.

The CDR3 loop is CASSRRGLADYNEQFF. CDR3 nucleotides: TGTGCCAGCAGCCGCAGGGGGCTAGCCGACTACAATGAGCAGTTCTTC. The genes are TRBV11-3 and TRBJ2-1; 8 bases agree with TRBD1. The CDR3 contains 16 residues. V shed 5 bases and J 3 bases; nucleotides not matched to a gene: 9. From germline, CDR1 is SGHNT and CDR2 YENEEA.

The J gene is TRBJ2-6, the V gene TRBV4-3; 7 bases fit TRBD1. V shed 1 base and J 1 base; nucleotides not matched to a gene: 4. The CDR3 length is 17 residues. CDR1 LGHNA and CDR2 YSLEER come from the germline V gene. The CDR3 DNA sequence: TGCGCCAGCAGCCAAGCTCCAGGGGGATCTGGGGCCAACGTCCTGACTTTC. It is translated as CASSQAPGGSGANVLTF.

The V gene is TRBV5-6, the J gene TRBJ1-5; 11 positions agree with TRBD1. With 4 bases clipped from V and 3 bases from J, the junction kept 12 bases outside the gene matches. From germline, CDR1 is SGHDT and CDR2 YYEEEE. The CDR3 has 18 amino acids. As DNA, the CDR3 is TGTGCCAGCAGCCCCGCGGTGGACAGGGGGCTTAACAATCAGCCCCAGCATTTT. It translates to CASSPAVDRGLNNQPQHF. Full variable domain (remainder filled in from reference TRBV5-6 and TRBJ1-5): DAGVTQSPTHLIKTRGQQVTLRCSPKSGHDTVSWYQQALGQGPQFIFQYYEEEERQRGNFPDRFSGHQFPNYSSELNVNALLLGDSALYLCASSPAVDRGLNNQPQHFGDGTRLSIL.

The gene calls are TRBV6-5 and TRBJ2-7; 7 bases agree with TRBD1. V shed 6 bases and J 4 bases; nucleotides not matched to a gene: 12. This CDR3 spans 15 amino acids. Germline V CDR1 and CDR2: MNHEY, SVGAGI. The CDR3 here is CASSARQGKGYEQYF. CDR3 bases: TGTGCCAGCAGCGCAAGACAGGGAAAGGGGTACGAGCAGTACTTC.

CDR3 in amino acids: CAWSVQQARNEKLFF. The CDR3 DNA follows: TGTGCCTGGAGTGTACAGCAAGCAAGGAATGAAAAACTGTTTTTT. The rearrangement links TRBV30 to TRBJ1-4; D is undetermined. This CDR3 has 15 amino acids. The V end was cut by 0 bases, the J end by 5 bases, with 13 bases between. CDR1 is GTSNPN, CDR2 SVGIG, per germline (reference sequence).

The chain joins TRBV19 to TRBJ1-1, with a weak D call TRBD1 (6 bases). The V gene's germline CDR1 is LNHDA and CDR2 SQIVND (reference sequence). The CDR3 is made up of 13 amino acids. Trimming shortened V by 11 bases and J by 4 bases, and 17 bases separated the two germline ends. CDR3 nucleotides: TGTGCCGGTAAAACAGGGAGGGGCACTGAAGCTTTCTTT. It specifies CAGKTGRGTEAFF.

The sample holds a few counts of this clone. The chain joins TRBV30 to TRBJ1-5; 9 bases are a match to TRBD1. Germline V gene lookup returns CDR1 GTSNPN and CDR2 SVGIG (reference sequence). This CDR3 spans 14 amino acids. After removal of 5 bases from V and 9 bases from J, the junction contained 11 bases not matched to a gene. For the CDR3, the DNA is TGTGCCTGGGGGACAGGGAGGGGGCCTAGGCCCCAGCATTTT. Protein product: CAWGTGRGPRPQHF.

The chain combines TRBV30 with TRBJ2-5; 8 positions match TRBD1. CDR1 is GTSNPN and CDR2 is SVGIG in the germline V gene (reference sequence). V dropped 0 bases and J dropped 4; count of bases not matched to a gene: 4. The CDR3 has 14 residues. This chain's CDR3 is CAWSVPGGAETQYF. The CDR3 DNA follows: TGTGCCTGGAGTGTACCAGGGGGCGCAGAGACCCAGTACTTC.

This sequence joins TRBV2 and TRBJ1-3; D call uncertain. V was trimmed by 3 bases and J by 2 bases, leaving 14 bases between them. The CDR3 totals 16 residues. Germline V lookup: CDR1 SNHLY, CDR2 FYNNEI. The CDR3 here is CASSEGLGSAGNTIYF. The CDR3 DNA follows: TGTGCCAGCAGTGAGGGGTTAGGGTCCGCTGGAAACACCATATATTTT.